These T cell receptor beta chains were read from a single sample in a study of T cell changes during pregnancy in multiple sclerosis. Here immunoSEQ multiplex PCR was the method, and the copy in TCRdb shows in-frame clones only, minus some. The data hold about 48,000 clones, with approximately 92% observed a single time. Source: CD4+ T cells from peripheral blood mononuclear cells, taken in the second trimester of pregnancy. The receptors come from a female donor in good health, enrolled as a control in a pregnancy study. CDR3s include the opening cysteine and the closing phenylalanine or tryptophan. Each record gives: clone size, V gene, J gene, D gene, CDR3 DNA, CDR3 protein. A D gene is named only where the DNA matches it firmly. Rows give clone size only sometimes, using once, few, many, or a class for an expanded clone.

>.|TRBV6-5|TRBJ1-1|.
TGTGCCAGCAGCAACATGAACACTGAAGCTTTCTTT
CASSNMNTEAFF
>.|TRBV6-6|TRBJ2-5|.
TGTGCCAGCAGCCAGACTCCCGGGGAGACCCAGTACTTC
CASSQTPGETQYF
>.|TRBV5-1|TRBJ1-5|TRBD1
TGCGCCAGCAGCTTGGGACAGGGCCAGCCCCAGCATTTT
CASSLGQGQPQHF
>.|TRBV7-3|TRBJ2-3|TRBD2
TGTGCCAGCAGCTTAGTAGCTAGCGGGAGTCTACGTACGCAGTATTTT
CASSLVASGSLRTQYF
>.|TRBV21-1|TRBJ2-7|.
TGTGCCAGCAGCAAAGCGCTCAGGGCTCAAGATCAGGGGATTTCGAACGAGCAGTACTTC
CASSKALRAQDQGISNEQYF
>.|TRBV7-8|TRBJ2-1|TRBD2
TGTGCCAGCAGCTTAGCTGGACTAGCGAAGCAGTTCTTC
CASSLAGLAKQFF
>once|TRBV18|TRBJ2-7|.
TGTGCCAGCTCACCACGCGGTGAGGGCGAGCAGTACTTC
CASSPRGEGEQYF
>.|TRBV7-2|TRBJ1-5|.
TGTGCCAGCAACCAGGGTGTTTCAAATCAGCCCCAGCATTTT
CASNQGVSNQPQHF
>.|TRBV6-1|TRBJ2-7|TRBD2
TGTGCCAGCAGTGAAGCAGCGGGAGGGCCGGACGAGCAGTACTTC
CASSEAAGGPDEQYF
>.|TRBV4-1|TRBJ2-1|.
TGCGCCAGCAGCCAAGAAGAAGGGAGCTACAATGAGCAGTTCTTC
CASSQEEGSYNEQFF
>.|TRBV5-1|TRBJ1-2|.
TGCGCCAGCAGCTTGTCCCTTAACTATGGCTACACCTTC
CASSLSLNYGYTF
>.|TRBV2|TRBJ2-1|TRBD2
TGTGCCACCTCAAGGGCTAGCGGGGGAATGTATCTGAACCTCATCGACAATGAGCAGTTCTTC
CATSRASGGMYLNLIDNEQFF
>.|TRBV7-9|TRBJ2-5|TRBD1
TGTGCCAGCAGCCCCCAGGGGGTGCCCCAAGAGACCCAGTACTTC
CASSPQGVPQETQYF
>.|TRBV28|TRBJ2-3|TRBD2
TGTGCCAGCAGGTCGGGACTAGCGGGGGAAATAGATACGCAGTATTTT
CASRSGLAGEIDTQYF
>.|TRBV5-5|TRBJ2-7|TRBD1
TGTGCCAGCAGCTGGACAGGGGCGGGAGAGCAGTACTTC
CASSWTGAGEQYF
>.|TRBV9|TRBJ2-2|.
TGTGCCAGCAGCTCCCGACACGACACCGGGGAGCTGTTTTTT
CASSSRHDTGELFF
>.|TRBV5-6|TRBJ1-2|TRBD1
TGTGCCAGCAGCGAAAACCTGGGACAGGATTTCATTTACTATGGCTACACCTTC
CASSENLGQDFIYYGYTF
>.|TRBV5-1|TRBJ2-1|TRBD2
TGCGCCAGCAGCTGGACTAGCGGGAGGGCAGATGAGCAGTTCTTC
CASSWTSGRADEQFF
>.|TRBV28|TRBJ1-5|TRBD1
TGTGCCAGCAGTTCCGGACAGGGTCGGGATCAGCCCCAGCATTTT
CASSSGQGRDQPQHF
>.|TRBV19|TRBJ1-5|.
TGTGCCAGTAGGACAGGCACCAATCAGCCCCAGCATTTT
CASRTGTNQPQHF
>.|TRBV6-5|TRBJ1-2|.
TGTGCCAGCAGATACCCGGGGGGCCCTGGCTATGGCTACACCTTC
CASRYPGGPGYGYTF
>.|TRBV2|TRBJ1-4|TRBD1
TGTGCCAGCAGTATCGACAGGGGGCGCATGAATGAAAAACTGTTTTTT
CASSIDRGRMNEKLFF
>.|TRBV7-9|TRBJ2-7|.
TGTGCCAGCAGCCAGATCGCCTACGAGCAGTACTTC
CASSQIAYEQYF
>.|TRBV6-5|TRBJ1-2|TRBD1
TGTGCCAGCAGTACCGGGACAGGGAGGACTGGCTACACCTTC
CASSTGTGRTGYTF
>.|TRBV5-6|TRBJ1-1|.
TGTGCCAGCAGCTCTTACACTGAAGCTTTCTTT
CASSSYTEAFF
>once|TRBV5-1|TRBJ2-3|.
TGCGCCAGCAGCTGGGACGGGAGTCGGACAGATACGCAGTATTTT
CASSWDGSRTDTQYF
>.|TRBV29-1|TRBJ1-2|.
TGCAGCGTTCCCTCTTACAGCTATGGCTACACCTTC
CSVPSYSYGYTF
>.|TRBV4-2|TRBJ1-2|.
TGTGCCAGCAGCCAAGGCGGCAATCCGGGAGGCTACACCTTC
CASSQGGNPGGYTF
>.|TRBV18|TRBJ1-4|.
TGTGCCAGCTCACCACGGCCACCGGCGGGTGAAAAACTGTTTTTT
CASSPRPPAGEKLFF
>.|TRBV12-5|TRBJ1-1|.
TGTGCTAGTGGTTTAGTCTCAGGCCAAGGGGACACTGAAGCTTTCTTT
CASGLVSGQGDTEAFF
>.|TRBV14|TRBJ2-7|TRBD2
TGTGCCAGCAGCCATAGTTCTCTGCTCGGGACTAGCGGGAACGAGCAGTACTTC
CASSHSSLLGTSGNEQYF
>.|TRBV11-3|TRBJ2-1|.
TGTGCCAGCAGTCAACCAACCGGGACATCCCCCAATGAGCAGTTCTTC
CASSQPTGTSPNEQFF
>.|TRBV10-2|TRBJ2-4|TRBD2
TGCGCCAGCAGACAGGGACTAGCGGGGGGTTCTGTAGCCAAAAACATTCAGTACTTC
CASRQGLAGGSVAKNIQYF
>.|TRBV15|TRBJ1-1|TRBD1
TGTGCCACCAGCCAGGGGGTACGGACTGAAGCTTTCTTT
CATSQGVRTEAFF
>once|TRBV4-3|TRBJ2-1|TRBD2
TGCGCCAGCAGCCAAGATAAGCGGGGCCACAATGAGCAGTTCTTC
CASSQDKRGHNEQFF
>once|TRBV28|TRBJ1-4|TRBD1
TGTGCCACTCAGGGGGCGGGAAGGTCCAGTGAAAAACTGTTTTTT
CATQGAGRSSEKLFF
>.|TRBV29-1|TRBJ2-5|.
TGCAGCGTCGTGGGAGGCCCAGAGACCCAGTACTTC
CSVVGGPETQYF
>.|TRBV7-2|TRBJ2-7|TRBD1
TGTGCCAGCAGCCTCCGACAGGGGGGGTACGAGCAGTACTTC
CASSLRQGGYEQYF
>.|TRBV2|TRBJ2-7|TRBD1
TGTGCCAGCACCCGGACAGGGCCGTACGAGCAGTACTTC
CASTRTGPYEQYF
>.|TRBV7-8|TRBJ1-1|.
TGTGCCAGCAGCTCCGGTTACACTGAAGCTTTCTTT
CASSSGYTEAFF
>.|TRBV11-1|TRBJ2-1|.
TGTGCCAGCAGCCCGCAGACTAGTATCGGCGATGAGCAGTTCTTC
CASSPQTSIGDEQFF
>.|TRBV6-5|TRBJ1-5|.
TGTGCCAGCAGTAAAACAGGGTACAATCAGCCCCAGCATTTT
CASSKTGYNQPQHF
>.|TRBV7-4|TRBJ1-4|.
TGTGCCAGCAGCTCACACAGGGTAACTAATGAAAAACTGTTTTTT
CASSSHRVTNEKLFF
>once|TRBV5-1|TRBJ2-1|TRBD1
TGCGCCAGCAGCCCGGTGGGGACAGGGTCCTACAATGAGCAGTTCTTC
CASSPVGTGSYNEQFF
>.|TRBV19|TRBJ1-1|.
TGTGCCAGTAGTTATTCCGGGGGAGTTATGAACACTGAAGCTTTCTTT
CASSYSGGVMNTEAFF
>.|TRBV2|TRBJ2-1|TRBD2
TGTGCCAGCACTTACGTAGCGGGGGTAAATGAGCAGTTCTTC
CASTYVAGVNEQFF
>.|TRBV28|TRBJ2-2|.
TGTGCCAGCAAAGGGCAAGGGGGTGCCGGGGAGCTGTTTTTT
CASKGQGGAGELFF
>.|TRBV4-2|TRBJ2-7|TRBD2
TGTGCCAGCAGCCAAGATAAGGTGGGGAGCGGGAGGGGGAATAAGCAGTACTTC
CASSQDKVGSGRGNKQYF
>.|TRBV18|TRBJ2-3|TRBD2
TGTGCCAGCTCCCCGACTCGCAGCGGGAGGGGAGATACGCAGTATTTT
CASSPTRSGRGDTQYF
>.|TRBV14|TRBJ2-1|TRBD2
TGTGCCAGCAGCCAAGATACGACTAGCGGTGAGCAGTTCTTC
CASSQDTTSGEQFF
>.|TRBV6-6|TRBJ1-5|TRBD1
TGTGCCAGCCGCCGAGACAGGGAAAATCAGCCCCAGCATTTT
CASRRDRENQPQHF
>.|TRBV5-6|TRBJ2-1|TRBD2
TGTGCCAGCAGCTTGCCTAGCGGGAGAATACAGGATGAGCAGTTCTTC
CASSLPSGRIQDEQFF
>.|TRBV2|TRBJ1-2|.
TGTGCCAGCAGTTTCAGGGATGGCTACACCTTC
CASSFRDGYTF
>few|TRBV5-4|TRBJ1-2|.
TGTGCCAGCAGCTCCCGGGACAAGGGGCTCTATGGCTACACCTTC
CASSSRDKGLYGYTF
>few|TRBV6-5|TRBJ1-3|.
TGTGCCAGCAGTTACTCCGAGGGCTCTGGAAACACCATATATTTT
CASSYSEGSGNTIYF
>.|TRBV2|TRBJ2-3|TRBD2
TGTGCCAGCAGTGGGGGCCTACGGGGGGGGGACACAGATACGCAGTATTTT
CASSGGLRGGDTDTQYF
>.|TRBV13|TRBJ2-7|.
TGTGCCAGCAGCTCTACCCGGGGTTACGAGCAGTACTTC
CASSSTRGYEQYF
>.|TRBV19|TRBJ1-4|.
TGTGCCAGTAGTTCAACTGGCGCGGGGGTAGGGGAAAAACTGTTTTTT
CASSSTGAGVGEKLFF
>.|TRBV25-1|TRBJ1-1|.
TGTGCCAGCATGGGACAAACTGGGGCTTTCTTT
CASMGQTGAFF